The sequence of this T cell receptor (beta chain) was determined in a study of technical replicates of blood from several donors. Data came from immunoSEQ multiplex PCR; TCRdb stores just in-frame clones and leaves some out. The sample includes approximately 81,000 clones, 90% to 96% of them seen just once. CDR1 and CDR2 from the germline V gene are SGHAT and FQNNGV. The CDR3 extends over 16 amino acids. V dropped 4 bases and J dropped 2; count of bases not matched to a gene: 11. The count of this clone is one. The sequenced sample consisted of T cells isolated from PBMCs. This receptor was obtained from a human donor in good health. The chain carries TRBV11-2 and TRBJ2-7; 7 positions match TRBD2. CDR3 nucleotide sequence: TGTGCCAGCAGCTCAACAAGCGGGGCCAACACCTACGAGCAGTACTTC. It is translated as CASSSTSGANTYEQYF.